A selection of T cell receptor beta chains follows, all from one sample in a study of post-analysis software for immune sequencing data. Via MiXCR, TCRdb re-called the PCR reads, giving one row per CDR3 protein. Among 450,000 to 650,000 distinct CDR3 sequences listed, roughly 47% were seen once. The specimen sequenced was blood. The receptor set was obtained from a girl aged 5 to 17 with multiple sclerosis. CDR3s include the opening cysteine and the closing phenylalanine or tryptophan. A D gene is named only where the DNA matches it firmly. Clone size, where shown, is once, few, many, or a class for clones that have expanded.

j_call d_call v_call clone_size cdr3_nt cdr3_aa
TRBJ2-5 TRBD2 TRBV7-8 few TGTGCCAGCAGCGATACTAGCGGGGGGGAGACCCAGTACTTC CASSDTSGGETQYF
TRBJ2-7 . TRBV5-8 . TGTGCCAGCAGCTTTGGGTCGGGCTTCTCCTACGAGCAGTACTTC CASSFGSGFSYEQYF
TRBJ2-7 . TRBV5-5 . TGTGCCAGCAGCCCCCCGGGTCAACCCTACGAGCAGTACTTC CASSPPGQPYEQYF
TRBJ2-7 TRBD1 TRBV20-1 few TGCAGTGCTAGAGATATAATCGCGGGACAGGCGACCTACGAGCAGTACTTC CSARDIIAGQATYEQYF
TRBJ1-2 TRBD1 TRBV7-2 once TGTGCCAGCAGCTCGACAGGGCCGATTAACTATGGCTACACCTTC CASSSTGPINYGYTF
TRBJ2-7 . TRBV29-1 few TGCAGCGTTGTGGGGACACTTCAGGGATTCGAGCAGTACTTC CSVVGTLQGFEQYF
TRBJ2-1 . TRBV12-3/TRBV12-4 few TGTGCCAGCAGTTCCCAAGGACTTCGAAACTCCTACAATGAGCAGTTCTTT CASSSQGLRNSYNEQFF
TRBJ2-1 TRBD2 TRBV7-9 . TGTGCCAGCAGCTTACCTAGCGGAGGCTCCTACAATGAGCAGTTCTTC CASSLPSGGSYNEQFF
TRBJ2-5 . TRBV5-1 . TGCGCCAGCAGCCCGAGACTTCGTGCCACCCAAGAGACCCAGTACTTC CASSPRLRATQETQYF
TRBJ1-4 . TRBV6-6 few TGTGCCAGCAGTTACGGGTCAGACTTTAATGAAAAACTGTTTTTT CASSYGSDFNEKLFF
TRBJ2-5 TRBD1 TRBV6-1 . TGTGCCAGCACCATAACAGGGGGAGTCCAAGAGACCCAGTACTTC CASTITGGVQETQYF
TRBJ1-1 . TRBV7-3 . TGTGCCAGCAGCTTGGGGTTGGGCACTGAAGCTTTCTTT CASSLGLGTEAFF
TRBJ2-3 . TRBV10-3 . TGTGCCATCAGTGAACCAGATACGCAGTATTTT CAISEPDTQYF
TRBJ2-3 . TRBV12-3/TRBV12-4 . TGTGCCAGCAGTCCTCCTAGCTATAGCACAGATACGCAGTATTTT CASSPPSYSTDTQYF
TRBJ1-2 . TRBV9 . TGTGCCAGCAGCGTAGGGCGGCAGGGCGCTAACTATGGCTACACCTTC CASSVGRQGANYGYTF
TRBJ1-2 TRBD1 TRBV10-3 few TGTGCCATCAGCCAAGGGACAGGGGTAAACTATGGCTACACCTTC CAISQGTGVNYGYTF
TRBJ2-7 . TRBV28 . TGTGCCAGCGTAGGGGGGCCAGGGGGGGTCGAGCAGTACTTC CASVGGPGGVEQYF
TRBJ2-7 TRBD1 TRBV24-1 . TGTGCCACCAGTGTGACAGGGGGCTACGAGCAGTACTTC CATSVTGGYEQYF
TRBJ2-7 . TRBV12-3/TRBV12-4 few TGTGCCAGCCGAGACAGGCTCTACGAGCAGTACTTC CASRDRLYEQYF
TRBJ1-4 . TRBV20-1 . TGCAGTGTGCCGGCCGAGCAGGATGAAAAACTGTTTTTT CSVPAEQDEKLFF
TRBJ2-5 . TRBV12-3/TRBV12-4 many TGTGCCAGCAGTTACCCGGGGAGACAAGAGACCCAGTACTTC CASSYPGRQETQYF
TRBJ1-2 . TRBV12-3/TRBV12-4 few TGTGCCAGCAACGAGGGGTCTCACTATGGCTACACCTTC CASNEGSHYGYTF
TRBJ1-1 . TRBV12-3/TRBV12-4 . TGTGCCAGCAGGGCAGACACTGAAGCTTTCTTT CASRADTEAFF
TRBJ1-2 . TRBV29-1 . TGCAGCGTTGGGCGAGGGACAAGCTATGGCTACACCTTC CSVGRGTSYGYTF
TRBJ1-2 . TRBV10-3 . TGTGCCATCAGTGAGTCGCCGGCAGGAAACTATGGCTACACCTTC CAISESPAGNYGYTF
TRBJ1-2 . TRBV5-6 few TGTGCCAGCAGCATCGAGTCCGTCAGGGTTACCGGATACGGCTACACCTTC CASSIESVRVTGYGYTF
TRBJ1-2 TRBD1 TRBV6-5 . TGTGCCAGCAGGGCGACAGGGCGCTATGGCTACACCTTC CASRATGRYGYTF
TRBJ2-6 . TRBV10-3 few TGTGCCGTCAGTGAGTCGGCCTCCTCTGGGGCCAACGTCCTGACTTTC CAVSESASSGANVLTF
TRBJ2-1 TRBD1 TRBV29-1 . TGCAGCGCCATGGGACAGGGGCAGTTCTTC CSAMGQGQFF
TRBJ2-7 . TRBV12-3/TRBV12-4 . TGTGCCAGCAGTCAGGACAGTACCTACGAGCAGTACTTC CASSQDSTYEQYF
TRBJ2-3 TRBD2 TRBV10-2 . TGCGCCAGCAGCTCCAGCGGGAGGGCGGATACGCAGTATTTT CASSSSGRADTQYF
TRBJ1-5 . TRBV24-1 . TGTGTCACCAGTGAGACCACATGGAATAGCAATCAGCCCCAGCATTTT CVTSETTWNSNQPQHF
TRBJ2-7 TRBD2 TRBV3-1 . TGTGCCAGCACGGAACGGGGCGGGAGCTCCTACGAGCAGTACTTC CASTERGGSSYEQYF
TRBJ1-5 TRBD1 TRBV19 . TGTGCCAGTAGTTGGGGACAGTTGGGTCAGCCCCAGCATTTT CASSWGQLGQPQHF
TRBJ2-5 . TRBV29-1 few TGCAGCTCCCGGACAGATGAGACCCAGTACTTC CSSRTDETQYF
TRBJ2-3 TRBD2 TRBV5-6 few TGTGCCAGCAGCACCGGACTAGCGGGATTAGATACGCAGTATTTT CASSTGLAGLDTQYF
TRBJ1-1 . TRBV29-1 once TGCAGCGTTGAGTTTAGACAGACGCTGAACACTGAAGCTTTCTTT CSVEFRQTLNTEAFF
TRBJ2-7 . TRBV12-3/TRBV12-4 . TGTGCCAGCAGTTCCACCCAGAACTCCTACGAGCAGTACTTC CASSSTQNSYEQYF
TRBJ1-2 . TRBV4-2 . TGTGCCAGCAGCCAAGATGCGGACAGTCGACTTGGCTACACCTTC CASSQDADSRLGYTF
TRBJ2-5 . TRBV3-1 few TGTGCCAGCAGCCAAGTGGCCAGAGAGACCCAGTACTTC CASSQVARETQYF
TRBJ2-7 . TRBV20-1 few TGCAGTGCTAGCCCACGGCCGCGGACCTACGAGCAGTACTTC CSASPRPRTYEQYF
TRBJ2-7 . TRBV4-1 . TGCGCCAGCAGCCCGGGACCCGGGCCCTACGAGCAGTACTTC CASSPGPGPYEQYF
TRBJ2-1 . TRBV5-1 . TGCGCCAGCAGCTTGGAACAGGGCGATGAGCGGTTCTTC CASSLEQGDERFF
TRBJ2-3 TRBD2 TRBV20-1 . TGCAGTGCTAGAGTCGGACTAGCGGGAGGGCGTCCAGATACGCAGTATTTT CSARVGLAGGRPDTQYF
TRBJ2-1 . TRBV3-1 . TGTGCCAGCAGCCAAAGGGAATCTGACAATGAGCAGTTCTTC CASSQRESDNEQFF
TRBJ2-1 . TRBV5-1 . TGCGCCAGCAGTAACAACGGGAAGGCTAGCTACAATGAGCAGTTCTTC CASSNNGKASYNEQFF
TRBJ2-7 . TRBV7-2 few TGTGCCAGCAGCTTACGGCTAAACTACGAGCAGTACTTC CASSLRLNYEQYF
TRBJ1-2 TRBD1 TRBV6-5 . TGTGCCAGCAGTTACGGGGACAGGGATAACTATGGCTACACCTTC CASSYGDRDNYGYTF
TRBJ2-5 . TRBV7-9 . TGTGCCAGCAGCTTAAAGACCTCTGGGACCCAGTACTTC CASSLKTSGTQYF
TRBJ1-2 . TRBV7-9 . TGTGCCAGCAGCTTTGGCGGGGAATGGAAAGCTAACTATGGCTACACCTTC CASSFGGEWKANYGYTF
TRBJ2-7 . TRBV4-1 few TGCGCCAGCAGCCAAGAACGACCCTCCGAGTACTTC CASSQERPSEYF
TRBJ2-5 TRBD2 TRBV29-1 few TGCAGCGTAACCTTGTTACCGGGACTAGCGGTCCAAGAGACCCAGTACTTC CSVTLLPGLAVQETQYF
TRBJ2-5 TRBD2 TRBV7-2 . TGTGCCAGCAGCTGGGGACTACTTGAGACCCAGTACTTC CASSWGLLETQYF
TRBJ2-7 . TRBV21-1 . TGTGCCAGCACCTTAGGACAGGTTGCCTACGAGCAGTACTTC CASTLGQVAYEQYF
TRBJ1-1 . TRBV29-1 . TGCAGCGCCCTAGGGGGGGGCACTGAAGCTTTCTTT CSALGGGTEAFF
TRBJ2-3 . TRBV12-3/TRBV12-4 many TGTGCCAGCAGCTCGTCGGGCACAGATACGCAGTATTTT CASSSSGTDTQYF
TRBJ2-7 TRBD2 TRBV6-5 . TGTGCCAGCAGTTTTCTAGCGGGAGGGCCGGAGTACGAGCAGTACTTC CASSFLAGGPEYEQYF
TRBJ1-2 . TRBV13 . TGTGCCAGCAGCACCGGACACCTTAACTATGGCTACACCTTC CASSTGHLNYGYTF
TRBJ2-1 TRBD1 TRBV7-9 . TGTGCCAGCAGCCGTCTGGGACAGGGAAACAATGAGCAGTTCTTC CASSRLGQGNNEQFF